The 29 T cell receptor beta chains presented below share a single source sample, sequenced in a study of T-cell memory formation after mild COVID-19. One entry per CDR3 protein, called by TCRdb with MiXCR from the 5' RACE reads. This table has about 150,000 distinct CDR3 sequences, under 30% appearing once. What was sequenced was PBMCs or a T cell subset sorted from them (not recorded which). The receptors stem from an adult woman who had mild COVID-19 (a few samples of this study predate the infection). Cell type and time point are not known.

This chain connects TRBV20-1 to TRBJ1-5, with D perhaps matching TRBD1 (5 bases). The ends were cut back, 1 base at V and 3 bases at J, with 16 bases in the middle. CDR1 is DFQATT, CDR2 SNEGSKA, per germline (reference sequence). The CDR3 is 16 amino acids. The CDR3 DNA reads TGCAGTGCTAGAGCCGGACGGGGGGTTCTCAATCAGCCCCAGCATTTT. It codes for CSARAGRGVLNQPQHF.

The chain combines TRBV4-3 with TRBJ2-3, with D possibly being TRBD1 (5 bases). The CDR3 extends over 14 amino acids. CDR1 and CDR2 from the germline V gene are LGHNA and YSLEER. Trimming shortened V by 5 bases and J by 2 bases, and 11 bases separated the two germline ends. As DNA, the CDR3 is TGCGCCAGCAGCTGGGGCGACGCCACAGATACGCAGTATTTT. Encoded protein: CASSWGDATDTQYF.

There are a few counts of this clonotype. This chain joins TRBV6-6 and TRBJ2-2, with D possibly TRBD1 on 5 matching bases. The CDR3 is made up of 14 amino acids. Per the germline V gene, CDR1 is MNHNY and CDR2 is SVGAGI (reference sequence). V lost 2 bases, J lost 6 bases, and 10 bases lay in between. The CDR3, as DNA: TGTGCCAGCAGTTACGCCCAGGGCGCCGGGGAGCTGTTTTTT. Translating it yields CASSYAQGAGELFF.

The rearrangement uses TRBV5-1 and TRBJ2-1, with TRBD2 identical over 11 bases. The trim removed 3 bases at V and 0 bases at J, leaving 5 bases unmatched. Germline V gene lookup returns CDR1 SGHRS and CDR2 YFSETQ. The CDR3 runs 17 residues. CDR3 protein: CASSWTSGFSSYNEQFF. CDR3 nucleotides: TGCGCCAGCAGCTGGACTAGCGGGTTCAGCTCCTACAATGAGCAGTTCTTC. Combining the CDR3 with reference TRBV5-1 and TRBJ2-1 gives the whole variable domain KAGVTQTPRYLIKTRGQQVTLSCSPISGHRSVSWYQQTPGQGLQFLFEYFSETQRNKGNFPGRFSGRQFSNSRSEMNVSTLELGDSALYLCASSWTSGFSSYNEQFFGPGTRLTVL.

The chain has TRBV6-5 and TRBJ2-3, with D possibly being TRBD2 (6 bases). The CDR3 runs 12 residues. Deletions cut 2 bases from V and 6 bases from J, with 6 bases between. Germline V gene lookup returns CDR1 MNHEY and CDR2 SVGAGI. CDR3 sequence reads: CASSYRGDTQYF. CDR3 bases: TGTGCCAGCAGTTACCGGGGGGATACGCAGTATTTT.

Within the sample, this clonotype is medium-sized. J is TRBJ2-7 and V is TRBV12-3 or TRBV12-4; the D gene is possibly TRBD1 (5 bases). The CDR3 covers 13 residues. Trimming left V 3 bases short and J 2 bases short, with 8 bases between. The CDR3 DNA is TGTGCCAGCAGTTTTTGGACACCCTACGAGCAGTACTTC. It encodes CASSFWTPYEQYF.

The V call is TRBV5-4, the J call TRBJ1-1; 8 nucleotides match TRBD1. With V trimmed by 3 bases and J by 6 bases, 4 bases remained unmatched. Per germline, CDR1 SGHNT and CDR2 YYREEE (reference sequence). The CDR3 consists of 13 residues. CDR3 in amino acids: CASSSDRGPEAFF. The CDR3, as DNA: TGTGCCAGCAGCTCCGACAGGGGCCCTGAAGCTTTCTTT.

This clonotype was counted only a few times. CDR3 residues: CASSATGLREKLFF. CDR3 sequence (DNA): TGTGCCAGCAGCGCGACAGGGTTGAGAGAAAAACTGTTTTTT. The J gene is TRBJ1-4, the V gene TRBV9, with TRBD1 matching 7 bases. Looked up from germline, CDR1 is SGDLS and CDR2 is YYNGEE. J gave up 8 bases and V 3 bases, and 7 bases lay outside the gene matches. The length of the CDR3 is 14 residues.

This clonotype was observed a few times. The chain combines TRBV24-1 with TRBJ1-1; the D gene is possibly TRBD1 (5 bases). Germline CDR1 KGHDR, CDR2 SFDVKD. Trimming removed 3 bases at V and 4 bases at J, with 8 bases between. This CDR3 contains 13 residues. The CDR3 DNA sequence: TGTGCCACCAGTGATCCGCAGGGCACTGAAGCTTTCTTT. Translation gives CATSDPQGTEAFF.

This clonotype was counted ten times or more. A read error may account for a junction end that differs from germline. This rearrangement joins TRBV5-1 to TRBJ1-1, with 8 bases identical to TRBD1. Germline CDR1 reads SGHRS; CDR2 reads YFSETQ. The CDR3 has 14 residues. CDR3 sequence: CASSPGTGNTEAFF. The CDR3, as DNA: TGTGCCAGCAGCCCCGGGACAGGGAACACTGAAGCTTTCTTT.

The CDR3 loop is CASSRAGANVLTF. CDR3 DNA: TGTGCCAGCAGTCGGGCTGGGGCCAACGTCCTGACTTTC. The chain carries TRBV7-9 and TRBJ2-6, with no clear D. V lost 6 bases and J lost 2, with 5 bases in between. The CDR3 covers 13 residues. CDR1 and CDR2 from the germline V gene are SEHNR and FQNEAQ (reference sequence).

The chain has TRBV7-2 and TRBJ1-2; 8 nucleotides line up with TRBD1. Germline-derived CDR1 and CDR2 are SGHTA and FQGNSA. V shed 7 bases, J shed 3 bases, and the junction held 10 bases outside the gene matches. CDR3 size: 15 residues. CDR3 sequence: CASKLPGQEYYGYTF. The CDR3 DNA reads as TGTGCCAGCAAATTACCGGGACAGGAATACTATGGCTACACCTTC.

This sequence joins TRBV28 and TRBJ2-2, with TRBD1 as a possible D gene (5 bases). Trimming took off 4 bases at V and 7 bases at J, with 19 bases between the two ends. Germline loops: CDR1 MDHEN, CDR2 SYDVKM. The CDR3 runs 16 residues. CDR3 amino acids: CASSSPSSRADGELFF. The CDR3 nucleotides are TGTGCCAGCAGTTCCCCCTCCTCCAGGGCTGACGGGGAGCTGTTTTTT.

The gene calls are TRBV7-9 and TRBJ2-2; tentatively, D is TRBD2 (6 bases). The length of the CDR3 is 15 residues. V shed 3 bases and J shed 4 bases, with 12 bases lying between them. Germline lookup yields CDR1 SEHNR and CDR2 FQNEAQ (reference sequence). The CDR3 sequence: CASSFLEGITGELFF. The CDR3 DNA reads TGTGCCAGCAGCTTTTTGGAGGGAATCACCGGGGAGCTGTTTTTT.

Only a few counts were recorded for this clonotype. CDR3 nucleotides: TGTGCCATCAGTGAGTCCGTGGGATCGGGGAATGAGCAGTTCTTC. Translating gives CAISESVGSGNEQFF. V usage is TRBV10-3 and J usage is TRBJ2-1, with D perhaps TRBD2 (5 bases). The CDR3 extends over 15 amino acids. V shed 0 bases and J shed 7 bases, with 13 bases lying between them. Germline loops: CDR1 ENHRY, CDR2 SYGVKD.

V gene TRBV7-2 combines with J gene TRBJ2-3; D ambiguous. V was cut by 7 bases and J by 1 base, with 9 bases left in between. Germline values: CDR1 SGHTA, CDR2 FQGNSA. The CDR3 consists of 13 residues. Written as DNA, the CDR3 is TGTGCCAGCAAGTCAGGCGGCACAGATACGCAGTATTTT. Amino acid sequence: CASKSGGTDTQYF.

This rearrangement joins TRBV6-5 to TRBJ1-5, with D perhaps matching TRBD1 (6 bases). There are 16 residues in the CDR3. Germline V lookup: CDR1 MNHEY, CDR2 SVGAGI. Trimming left V 0 bases short and J 4 bases short, with 13 bases between. CDR3 nucleotides: TGTGCCAGCAGTTACTCAGCCGGGAGGGGGAATCAGCCCCAGCATTTT. It encodes CASSYSAGRGNQPQHF.

The J gene is TRBJ2-5, the V gene TRBV20-1; possibly TRBD2 for D (5 bases). This CDR3 has 16 amino acids. Between the trimmed V and J ends, which lost 6 bases and 4 bases, there was a span of 24 bases. The V gene's germline CDR1 is DFQATT and CDR2 SNEGSKA (reference sequence). In nucleotides, the CDR3 is TGCAGTGCGCTGGCCCCGGACTGGATGACCCGAGAGACCCAGTACTTC. Protein: CSALAPDWMTRETQYF.

The rearrangement uses TRBV12-3 or TRBV12-4 and TRBJ2-7; D not certain. The CDR3 length is 12 residues. The V end lost 5 bases, the J end lost 2 bases, and 7 bases lay between the germline ends. The CDR3 DNA sequence: TGTGCCAGCAGTAACCCAACCTACGAGCAGTACTTC. This translates into CASSNPTYEQYF.

This chain links TRBV5-6 with TRBJ1-2; no firm D call. The V and J ends lost 0 bases and 7 bases respectively, with 4 bases between them. The germline V gene encodes CDR1 SGHDT and CDR2 YYEEEE. This CDR3 region has 11 residues. Here the CDR3 DNA reads TGTGCCAGCAGCTTGGACAGTGGCTACACCTTC. This gives the protein CASSLDSGYTF.

This clonotype was found many times. The chain recombines TRBV10-3 with TRBJ2-1, with D possibly being TRBD1 (5 bases). Germline loops: CDR1 ENHRY, CDR2 SYGVKD. The CDR3 totals 14 residues. Trimming removed 11 bases at V and 3 bases at J, with 17 bases between. As DNA, the CDR3 is TGTGCCGCCCTACCAGGGAAGGGCTACAATGAGCAGTTCTTC. Amino acids: CAALPGKGYNEQFF.

In its sample, this clonotype was seen a few times. Written as DNA, the CDR3 is TGTGCCAGCAGCTACTCCCAGCCCCAGCATTTT. Translation gives CASSYSQPQHF. V and J are TRBV12-3 or TRBV12-4 and TRBJ1-5; no clear D gene. The CDR3 length is 11 residues. V was shortened by 6 bases and J by 7 bases, with 7 bases between the two germline ends.

The sample holds a few counts of this clonotype. The chain couples TRBV11-2 to TRBJ2-7; possibly TRBD1 or TRBD2 for D (5 bases each). Deletions cut 4 bases from V and 0 bases from J, with 16 bases between. Germline assignment: CDR1 SGHAT and CDR2 FQNNGV. CDR3 size: 16 residues. CDR3: CASSSVKGTASYEQYF. The CDR3 bases are TGTGCCAGCAGCTCAGTAAAAGGGACCGCCTCCTACGAGCAGTACTTC.

This clonotype came up many times. The J gene is TRBJ2-1, the V gene TRBV11-3; D is perhaps TRBD2 (6 bases). Germline CDR1 SGHNT, CDR2 YENEEA. The CDR3 consists of 15 residues. The V gene lost 4 bases and the J gene lost 2 bases, with 12 bases spanning the gap. CDR3 amino acids: CASSYSGEAYNEQFF. The DNA of the CDR3 is TGTGCCAGCAGCTATAGCGGAGAGGCCTACAATGAGCAGTTCTTC.

In its sample, this clonotype was seen a few times. The V gene is TRBV5-1, the J gene TRBJ2-3, with 11 bases matching TRBD2. The CDR3 runs to 21 residues. Germline CDR1 reads SGHRS; CDR2 reads YFSETQ. J was trimmed by 6 bases and V by 1 base; bases with no gene match: 22. CDR3 DNA sequence: TGCGCCAGCAGCTTGTACAGCAACCAGGGACTAGCGGACCCCATTGGGGATACGCAGTATTTT. This gives the protein CASSLYSNQGLADPIGDTQYF.

The genes are TRBV5-5 and TRBJ2-2; D remains unclear. Trimming stripped 2 bases from V and 2 bases from J, with 4 bases between. Germline lookup yields CDR1 SGHKS and CDR2 YYEKEE (reference sequence). The CDR3 contains 13 residues. The chain's CDR3 is CASSFYNTGELFF. The CDR3 DNA sequence: TGTGCCAGCAGCTTTTATAACACCGGGGAGCTGTTTTTT.

This chain uses TRBV6-1 with TRBJ2-2; TRBD1 matches at 10 bases. V was clipped by 3 bases and J by 7 bases; unmatched bases: 8. The CDR3 extends over 16 amino acids. From germline, CDR1 is MNHNS and CDR2 SASEGT. The CDR3 DNA reads TGTGCCAGCAGTGAGAGAGACAGGGGGCAGGGCGGGGAGCTGTTTTTT. Protein: CASSERDRGQGGELFF.

The chain combines TRBV30 with TRBJ1-1, with D perhaps matching TRBD1 (6 bases). Germline assignment: CDR1 GTSNPN and CDR2 SVGIG (reference sequence). The CDR3 consists of 13 residues. Trimming shortened V by 5 bases and J by 0 bases, and 10 bases separated the two germline ends. CDR3 protein: CAWSQGVNTEAFF. The CDR3 nucleotides are TGTGCCTGGTCACAGGGAGTGAACACTGAAGCTTTCTTT.

J is TRBJ2-3 and V is TRBV9, with D perhaps matching TRBD2 (6 bases). The CDR3 is made up of 16 amino acids. Per germline, CDR1 SGDLS and CDR2 YYNGEE. V lost 0 bases to trimming and J lost 0 bases, with 11 bases between them. The CDR3 here is CASSVVSGGSTDTQYF. For the CDR3, the DNA is TGTGCCAGCAGCGTAGTTTCTGGAGGGAGCACAGATACGCAGTATTTT.